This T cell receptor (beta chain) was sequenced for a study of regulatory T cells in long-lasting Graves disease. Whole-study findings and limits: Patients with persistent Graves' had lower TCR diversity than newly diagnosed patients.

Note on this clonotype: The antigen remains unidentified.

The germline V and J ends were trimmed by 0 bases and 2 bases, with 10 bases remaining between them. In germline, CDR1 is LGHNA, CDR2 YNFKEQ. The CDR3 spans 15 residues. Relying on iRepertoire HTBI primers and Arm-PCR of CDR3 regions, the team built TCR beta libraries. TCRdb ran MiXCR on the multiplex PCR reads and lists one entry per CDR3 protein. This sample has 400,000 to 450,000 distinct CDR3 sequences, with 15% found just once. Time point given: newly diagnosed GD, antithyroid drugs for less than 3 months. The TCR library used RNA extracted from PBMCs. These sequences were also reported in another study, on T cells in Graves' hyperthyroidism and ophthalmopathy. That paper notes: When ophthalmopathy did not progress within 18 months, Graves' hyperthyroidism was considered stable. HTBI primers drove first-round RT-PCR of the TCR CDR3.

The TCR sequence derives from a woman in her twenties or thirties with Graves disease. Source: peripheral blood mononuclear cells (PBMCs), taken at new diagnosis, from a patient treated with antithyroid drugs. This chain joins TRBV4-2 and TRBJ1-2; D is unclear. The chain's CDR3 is CASSQDIGPNYGYTF. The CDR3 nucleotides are TGTGCCAGCAGCCAAGATATAGGGCCCAACTATGGCTACACCTTC.